The 24 T cell receptor beta chains reported below all come from one sample, sequenced in a study of response to subunit inactivated influenza vaccine. TCRdb processed the RT-PCR reads anew with MiXCR; each CDR3 protein has one entry. The table records 710,000 or so distinct CDR3 sequences, less than 20% of them present only once. The starting material was PBMCs from blood, obtained approximately 13 days after vaccination. The receptors here all came from a man aged 50 to 60 who received an inactivated influenza vaccine.

This clonotype has just a few counts. The chain recombines TRBV11-1 with TRBJ2-1, with 9 positions matching TRBD2. The CDR3 contains 21 residues. V gave up 5 bases and J gave up 7 bases; unmatched junction bases: 27. The V gene's germline CDR1 is SGHAT and CDR2 FQDESV (reference sequence). Written as DNA, the CDR3 is TGTGCCAGCAGCCCATGGGAGGTTATGGGACCCAGACCGGGACTAGCAAATGAGCAGTTCTTC. Protein sequence: CASSPWEVMGPRPGLANEQFF.

This clonotype was counted only a few times. The V call is TRBV29-1, the J call TRBJ2-3; weak D call: TRBD2 (6 bases). The CDR3 runs 13 residues. CDR1 is SQVTM, CDR2 ANQGSEA, per germline. The ends were cut back, 7 bases at V and 7 bases at J, with 18 bases in the middle. The CDR3 region has the DNA TGCAGCGCCGGGGACTCCCGCGTCTATACGCAGTATTTT. Translation gives CSAGDSRVYTQYF.

This clonotype was observed at least ten times. The J gene is TRBJ2-1, the V gene TRBV5-1; 12 bases align to TRBD2. J gave up 7 bases and V 3 bases, and 5 bases lay outside the gene matches. Germline-derived CDR1 and CDR2 are SGHRS and YFSETQ. CDR3 size: 15 residues. CDR3 region: CASSSSGRALNEQFF. The CDR3 DNA is TGCGCCAGCAGCTCTAGCGGGAGGGCCTTGAATGAGCAGTTCTTC.

CDR3 coding DNA: TGTGCCATCAGTGAGTCCCGGGACAGGGGCAACGAGCAGTACTTC. It is translated as CAISESRDRGNEQYF. The chain carries TRBV10-3 and TRBJ2-7, with 10 positions matching TRBD1. From germline, CDR1 is ENHRY and CDR2 SYGVKD. CDR3 length: 15 amino acids. With V trimmed by 0 bases and J by 5 bases, 4 bases remained unmatched.

This clonotype was detected ten times or more. V and J are TRBV30 and TRBJ1-2; no reliable D call. Germline V CDR1 and CDR2: GTSNPN, SVGIG (reference sequence). The CDR3 is 14 residues long. V was clipped by 2 bases and J by 3 bases, with 13 bases between them. CDR3 in amino acids: CAWSFWRQDYGYTF. In DNA, the CDR3 is TGTGCCTGGAGTTTTTGGAGGCAGGACTATGGCTACACCTTC.

At least ten counts were recorded for this clonotype. The chain links TRBV29-1 to TRBJ2-1, with a tentative D call TRBD2 (5 bases). The germline V gene has CDR1 SQVTM and CDR2 ANQGSEA. The V end lost 5 bases, the J end lost 5 bases, and 13 bases lay between the germline ends. This CDR3 has 13 amino acids. The CDR3 DNA follows: TGCAGCGTTCTAGGCGGAGGCCACAATGAGCAGTTCTTC. Protein: CSVLGGGHNEQFF.

This clonotype has only a few counts. The chain joins TRBV29-1 to TRBJ2-1; the match to TRBD2 covers 7 bases. The CDR3 has 17 residues. The V gene's germline CDR1 is SQVTM and CDR2 ANQGSEA. Trimming removed 4 bases from V and 0 bases from J; junction bases left unmatched: 12. Here the CDR3 reads CSVVLKGGSRSYNEQFF. The CDR3 DNA reads as TGCAGCGTTGTGCTTAAGGGCGGGAGCCGCTCCTACAATGAGCAGTTCTTC.

This rearrangement joins TRBV4-1 to TRBJ1-1, with D possibly being TRBD1 (5 bases). The CDR3 has 15 amino acids. CDR1 is MGHRA, CDR2 YSYEKL, per germline. V was trimmed by 2 bases and J by 0 bases, leaving 10 bases between them. The CDR3 here is CASSQTTEMNTEAFF. The CDR3, as DNA: TGCGCCAGCAGCCAAACGACAGAGATGAACACTGAAGCTTTCTTT.

A note on this clonotype: Relative to the germline gene, one junction end is altered; a read error may explain this. This rearrangement joins TRBV5-5 to TRBJ2-5; 8 bases agree with TRBD1. Germline values: CDR1 SGHKS, CDR2 YYEKEE (reference sequence). CDR3 length: 16 residues. The CDR3 coding sequence is TGTGCCGGCAGCCAGTGGGGGACAGGACCGGGAGAGACCCAGTACTTC. It is translated as CAGSQWGTGPGETQYF.

The rearrangement links TRBV11-2 to TRBJ2-1, with 10 bases that match TRBD2. Germline CDR1 SGHAT, CDR2 FQNNGV. The V gene end was trimmed by 3 bases and the J gene end by 5 bases; junction bases not matched to a gene: 7. This CDR3 contains 16 residues. CDR3 in amino acids: CASSFPSGGLNNEQFF. The CDR3 DNA sequence: TGTGCCAGCAGCTTCCCTAGCGGGGGCCTTAACAATGAGCAGTTCTTC.

The V gene is TRBV29-1, the J gene TRBJ1-2; D is unclear. V was shortened by 8 bases and J by 6 bases, with 13 bases between the two germline ends. CDR3 length: 11 residues. From germline, CDR1 is SQVTM and CDR2 ANQGSEA. CDR3 sequence reads: CSTLWRDGYTF. The DNA for the CDR3 is TGCAGCACGCTATGGCGGGATGGCTACACCTTC.

This clonotype appeared many times. The chain is built from TRBV20-1 and TRBJ1-5; D ambiguous. Germline lookup yields CDR1 DFQATT and CDR2 SNEGSKA (reference sequence). The length of the CDR3 is 17 residues. Trimming stripped 0 bases from V and 0 bases from J, with 15 bases between. The CDR3 nucleotides are TGCAGTGCTAGAGACCCCCTTTCGGGGAATAGCAATCAGCCCCAGCATTTT. Its protein product is CSARDPLSGNSNQPQHF.

This CDR3 is CASSYGQDGDTQYF. The CDR3 DNA is TGCGCCAGCAGCTACGGACAGGACGGAGATACGCAGTATTTT. V gene TRBV5-1 combines with J gene TRBJ2-3; 7 bases line up with TRBD1. This CDR3 region has 14 residues. The V gene's germline CDR1 is SGHRS and CDR2 YFSETQ. The V and J ends lost 3 bases and 5 bases, in that order; junction bases with no gene match: 6. The full variable domain, in which reference TRBV5-1 and TRBJ2-3 provide the parts outside the CDR3, is KAGVTQTPRYLIKTRGQQVTLSCSPISGHRSVSWYQQTPGQGLQFLFEYFSETQRNKGNFPGRFSGRQFSNSRSEMNVSTLELGDSALYLCASSYGQDGDTQYFGPGTRLTVL.

This clonotype appeared a few times. V is TRBV2 and J is TRBJ2-3; 9 nucleotides match TRBD2. This CDR3 spans 15 amino acids. The ends lost 5 bases at V and 4 bases at J; junction bases unmatched: 7. Germline V gene data show CDR1 as SNHLY and CDR2 as FYNNEI. The CDR3 loop reads CASSTRAGGPDTQYF. Written as DNA, the CDR3 is TGTGCCAGCAGTACCCGAGCGGGAGGACCAGATACGCAGTATTTT.

V gene TRBV29-1 combines with J gene TRBJ2-3; possibly TRBD1 for D (6 bases). The CDR3 runs 15 residues. Trimming pared 6 bases from V and 1 base from J, leaving 17 bases between. Per germline, CDR1 SQVTM and CDR2 ANQGSEA. The CDR3 reads CSVARGTSGTDTQYF. For the CDR3, the DNA is TGCAGCGTAGCCAGGGGAACCTCGGGCACAGATACGCAGTATTTT.

The gene calls are TRBV28 and TRBJ2-1, with D uncertain. This CDR3 is built from 15 residues. The germline V and J ends were trimmed by 5 bases and 2 bases, with 13 bases remaining between them. Germline V gene lookup returns CDR1 MDHEN and CDR2 SYDVKM. The CDR3 here is CASSVARLPYNEQFF. The CDR3 coding sequence is TGTGCCAGCAGTGTCGCGCGTCTTCCCTACAATGAGCAGTTCTTC.

The gene calls are TRBV12-3 or TRBV12-4 and TRBJ2-2; no definite D call. V was shortened by 5 bases and J by 0 bases, with 13 bases between the two germline ends. The CDR3 covers 16 residues. The CDR3: CASSGMMTPNTGELFF. In DNA, the CDR3 is TGTGCCAGCAGTGGGATGATGACACCGAACACCGGGGAGCTGTTTTTT.

This clonotype was seen more than once but under ten times. The J gene is TRBJ2-7, the V gene TRBV9, with TRBD1 identical over 8 bases. V trimming: 0 bases; J trimming: 5 bases; junction bases outside the gene matches: 4. The CDR3 is made up of 14 amino acids. Germline CDR1 SGDLS, CDR2 YYNGEE. CDR3 residues: CASSVENRGDEQYF. The CDR3 DNA is TGTGCCAGCAGCGTAGAGAACAGGGGGGACGAGCAGTACTTC.

This clonotype was picked up a small number of times. This sequence joins TRBV6-5 and TRBJ2-3; 9 nucleotides line up with TRBD2. The trim removed 1 base at V and 5 bases at J, leaving 7 bases unmatched. The CDR3 extends over 16 amino acids. The germline V gene encodes CDR1 MNHEY and CDR2 SVGAGI. In nucleotides, the CDR3 is TGTGCCAGCAGTTACTTTGTAGCGGGAGTCGAAGATACGCAGTATTTT. Its protein product is CASSYFVAGVEDTQYF.

This clonotype came up a few times. The genes are TRBV7-2 and TRBJ2-7; TRBD2 matches at 8 bases. Germline values: CDR1 SGHTA, CDR2 FQGNSA. This CDR3 comprises 14 residues. V shed 3 bases and J 7 bases; nucleotides not matched to a gene: 8. The CDR3 coding sequence is TGTGCCAGCAGCTTCTGGGAGCGGGAGAAGGAGCAGTACTTC. Translated, it gives CASSFWEREKEQYF.

V and J are TRBV4-2 and TRBJ2-2; D unresolved. Germline CDR1 LGHNA, CDR2 YNFKEQ. V lost 4 bases to trimming and J lost 1 base, with 10 bases between them. This CDR3 has 15 residues. CDR3 sequence (DNA): TGTGCCAGCAGCCGAATGGACGGGAACACCGGGGAGCTGTTTTTT. It codes for CASSRMDGNTGELFF.

This chain links TRBV29-1 with TRBJ2-7; 8 nucleotides agree with TRBD2. The V and J ends lost 6 bases and 0 bases, in that order; junction bases with no gene match: 7. In germline, CDR1 is SQVTM, CDR2 ANQGSEA. This CDR3 spans 14 amino acids. DNA for the CDR3: TGCAGCGTAAGCTTTAGCGGGGCCTCCTACGAGCAGTACTTC. It codes for CSVSFSGASYEQYF.

This clonotype was seen more than once but under ten times. The CDR3 loop reads CASRQPGRNTEAFF. Here the CDR3 DNA reads TGTGCCAGCAGACAACCGGGCCGGAACACTGAAGCTTTCTTT. This sequence joins TRBV6-1 and TRBJ1-1, with D unresolved. This CDR3 is 14 amino acids long. Trimming removed 6 bases from V and 1 base from J, with 12 bases in between. Germline V CDR1 and CDR2: MNHNS, SASEGT.

This chain uses TRBV7-6 with TRBJ1-5, with D unresolved. The V and J ends lost 0 bases and 7 bases respectively, with 7 bases between them. The CDR3 runs to 13 residues. Germline-derived CDR1 and CDR2 are SGHVS and FNYEAQ. The CDR3 sequence is CASSLAFGQPQHF. Here the CDR3 DNA reads TGTGCCAGCAGCTTAGCGTTTGGCCAGCCCCAGCATTTT.